This TCR beta chain comes out of a study of cytomegalovirus exposure and HLA in healthy donors. Overall study results and limits: Follow-up analysis later connected one missense variant in DCLRE1C with trimming of TCR beta V- and J-genes. What a later analysis reportedly showed was that an Asian-associated ancestry cluster had fewer N-insertions than the roughly 700-donor mean. Diagnosis of cytomegalovirus status made by the classifier reportedly showed high specificity and sensitivity.

Remarks on this clone: Antigen: not known.

The CDR3 runs to 15 residues. Trimming cost V 0 bases and J 2 bases, with 9 bases left between them. Germline CDR1 and CDR2: SGHDT and YYEEEE. The PCR had 60 Vbeta and 13 Jbeta primers. Assay: immunoSEQ multiplex PCR; the TCRdb copy retains only in-frame clones and omits some. Counted here are 150,000 or so clones, roughly 66% occurring once; the ten biggest clones make up 1.5% to 2%. Input material: PBMCs. The chain links TRBV5-6 to TRBJ1-5, with unresolved D. The receptor comes from a woman aged 18-29 years in good health and CMV-seronegative. The CDR3 is CASSLGAPGNQPQHF. In DNA form, the CDR3 reads TGTGCCAGCAGCTTGGGGGCGCCTGGCAATCAGCCCCAGCATTTT. The full variable domain, with the rest looked up from reference TRBV5-6 and TRBJ1-5, is DAGVTQSPTHLIKTRGQQVTLRCSPKSGHDTVSWYQQALGQGPQFIFQYYEEEERQRGNFPDRFSGHQFPNYSSELNVNALLLGDSALYLCASSLGAPGNQPQHFGDGTRLSIL.